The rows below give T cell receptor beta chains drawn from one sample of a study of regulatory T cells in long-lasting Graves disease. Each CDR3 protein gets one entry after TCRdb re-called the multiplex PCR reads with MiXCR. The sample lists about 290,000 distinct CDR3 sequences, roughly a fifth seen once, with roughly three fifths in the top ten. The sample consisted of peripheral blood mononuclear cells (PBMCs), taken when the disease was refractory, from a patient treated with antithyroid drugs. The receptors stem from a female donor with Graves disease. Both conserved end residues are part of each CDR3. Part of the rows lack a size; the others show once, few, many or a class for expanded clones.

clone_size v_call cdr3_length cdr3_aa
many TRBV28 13 CASSFSDQETQYF
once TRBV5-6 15 CASSQDHPGTDGYTF
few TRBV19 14 CASRQGRRNQPQHF
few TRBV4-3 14 CASSQDSSQAEAFF
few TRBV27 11 CASSPGDEQYF
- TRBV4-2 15 CASSQTGRSTYEQYF
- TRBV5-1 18 CASSPGDRGFHNTGELFF
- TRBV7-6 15 CASSLVGSAQETQYF
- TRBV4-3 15 CASSQDWGFDYGYTF
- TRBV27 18 CASSFGGGRGLSSYEQYF
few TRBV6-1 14 CASRPHDRGTEAFF
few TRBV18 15 CASSGRDRVGEKLFF
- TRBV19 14 CASSIRAAAEKLFF
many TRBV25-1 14 CASSEMGRSYGYTF
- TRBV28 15 CASSNQQGGGQPQHF
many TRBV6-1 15 CASSMYTQGNSPLHF
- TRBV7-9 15 CASSPNSGIYSEQYF
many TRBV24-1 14 CATSDHRQEGPAFF
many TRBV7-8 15 CASSFGQGLGEKLFF
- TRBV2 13 CASSTSFNTEAFF
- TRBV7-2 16 CASSSQRERGTDTQYF
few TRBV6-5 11 CASSFFNEQFF
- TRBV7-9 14 CASSSEFRGDEQYF
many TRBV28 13 CASSVGTLYEQYF
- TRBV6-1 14 CASFPGQLRGGYTF
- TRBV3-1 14 CASSQGPWEYEQYF
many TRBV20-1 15 CSATGRPGGQETQYF
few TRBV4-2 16 CASSQDGTGGGTEAFF
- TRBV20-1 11 CSVVGTETQYF
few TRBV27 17 CASSLIGTSGRSYEQYF
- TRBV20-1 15 CSADPSGTPTYEQYF
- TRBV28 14 CASSFSRVADTQYF
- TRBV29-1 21 CSVEYPPPGTSGSEVTDTQYF
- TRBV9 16 CASSVEGQGIRNTIYF
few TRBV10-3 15 CAISEFGQGQETQYF
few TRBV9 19 CASSGHGLTGGVQDTEAFF
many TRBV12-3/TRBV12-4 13 CASSFSARDEAFF
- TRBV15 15 CATSSEQHSNQPQHF
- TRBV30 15 CAWSVSAASGNTIYF
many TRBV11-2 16 CASSSHPDILNTEAFF